One TCR beta chain is described in this entry. Original handling: Reference gene primer amplification yielded estimated nucleated cell counts. This table comes from immunoSEQ multiplex PCR, and its TCRdb copy is limited to in-frame clones, with some not included. V and J calls plus clone size are reproduced from that table; the DNA served to infer D and trimming. The data show 95,000 to 150,000 clones, approximately 90% seen once. Germline lookup yields CDR1 GTSNPN and CDR2 SVGIG (reference sequence). The CDR3 is 16 amino acids. The germline V and J ends were trimmed by 2 bases and 0 bases, with 14 bases remaining between them. The sample originates from a study of blood T cell repertoires in COVID-19. Study-level background: Acute-phase and convalescent COVID-19 samples originated in the United States, Italy and Spain. T cells, B-cell-depleted T cells, or PBMCs provided the cDNA or gDNA that served as material.

This clonotype was sampled from a man aged 35 to 55 with acute or convalescent COVID-19. The chain carries TRBV30 and TRBJ1-3; D remains ambiguous. The sequenced material came from peripheral blood. The CDR3 here is CAWSPSLLSSGNTIYF. The CDR3 nucleotides read TGTGCCTGGAGTCCATCCCTTCTTAGCTCTGGAAACACCATATATTTT. The whole variable domain, remainder taken from reference TRBV30 and TRBJ1-3, is SQTIHQWPATLVQPVGSPLSLECTVEGTSNPNLYWYRQAAGRGLQLLFYSVGIGQISSEVPQNLSASRPQDRQFILSSKKLLLSDSGFYLCAWSPSLLSSGNTIYFGEGSWLTVV.